The 3 T cell receptor beta chains reported below all come from one sample, sequenced in a study of blood T cell repertoires in COVID-19. TCRdb's table, derived via immunoSEQ multiplex PCR, lists solely in-frame clones and lacks some. The table includes a few hundred thousand clones, nearly 90% detected once. The material sequenced was peripheral blood. Source of these receptors: a woman under 30 who had recovered from COVID-19.

The V call is TRBV29-1, the J call TRBJ1-1; possible D gene TRBD1, 6 bases. Deletions cut 3 bases from V and 6 bases from J, with 11 bases between. The CDR3 extends over 12 amino acids. Germline V gives CDR1 SQVTM, CDR2 ANQGSEA. The DNA of the CDR3 is TGCAGCGTTGATACAGGGAGGGCTGAAGCTTTCTTT. Protein product: CSVDTGRAEAFF.

In its sample, this clone was seen a few times. The chain combines TRBV18 with TRBJ1-1; D might be TRBD1 (6 bases). The CDR3 extends over 14 amino acids. Trimming took off 3 bases at V and 1 base at J, with 9 bases between the two ends. CDR1 is KGHSH and CDR2 is LQKENI in the germline V gene. The CDR3 DNA sequence: TGTGCCAGCTCACCGACAGGAGCGAACACTGAAGCTTTCTTT. It specifies CASSPTGANTEAFF. The complete variable domain, with remaining parts taken from reference TRBV18 and TRBJ1-1, reads NAGVMQNPRHLVRRRGQEARLRCSPMKGHSHVYWYRQLPEEGLKFMVYLQKENIIDESGMPKERFSAEFPKEGPSILRIQQVVRGDSAAYFCASSPTGANTEAFFGQGTRLTVV.

The V gene is TRBV27, the J gene TRBJ2-7; TRBD1 agrees at 8 bases. The length of the CDR3 is 16 residues. Germline lookup yields CDR1 MNHEY and CDR2 SMNVEV (reference sequence). Trimming cost V 6 bases and J 0 bases; bases outside gene matches: 10. This CDR3 is CASSLMRDRSSYEQYF. Here the CDR3 DNA reads TGTGCCAGCAGCTTAATGCGGGACAGGAGCTCCTACGAGCAGTACTTC.